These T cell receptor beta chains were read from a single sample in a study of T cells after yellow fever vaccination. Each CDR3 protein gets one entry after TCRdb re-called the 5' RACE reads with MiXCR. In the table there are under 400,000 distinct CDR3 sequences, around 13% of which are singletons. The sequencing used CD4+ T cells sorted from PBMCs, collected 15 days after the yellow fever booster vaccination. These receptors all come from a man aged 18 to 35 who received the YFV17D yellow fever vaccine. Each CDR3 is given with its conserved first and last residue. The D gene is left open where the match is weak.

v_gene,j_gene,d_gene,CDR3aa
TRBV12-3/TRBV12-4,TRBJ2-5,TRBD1,CASSWGTGQETQYF
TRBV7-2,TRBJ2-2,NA,CASSFQQLHTGELFF
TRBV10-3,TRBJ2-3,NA,CAIMVASEDTQYF
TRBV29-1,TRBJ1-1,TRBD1,CSVESDRGGSEAFF
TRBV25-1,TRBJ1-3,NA,CASSELGWGGGNTIYF
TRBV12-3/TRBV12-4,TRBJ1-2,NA,CASSSRADGYTF
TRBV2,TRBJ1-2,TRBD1,CASSAQGSNYGYTF
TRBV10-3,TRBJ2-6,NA,CAISYPRSGSGANVLTF
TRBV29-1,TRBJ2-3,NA,CSVGTPYSTDTQYF
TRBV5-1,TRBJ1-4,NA,CASSLVANEKLFF
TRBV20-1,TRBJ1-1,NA,CSAPDGLNTEAFF
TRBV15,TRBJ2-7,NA,CATSSWTLTTYEQYF
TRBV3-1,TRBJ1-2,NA,CASSQVSLYGYTF
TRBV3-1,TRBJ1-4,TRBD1,CASSHRRGEEKLFF
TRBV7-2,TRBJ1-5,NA,CASSSRDLSNQPQHF
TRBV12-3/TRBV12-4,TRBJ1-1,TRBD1,CASSDRGDMNTEAFF
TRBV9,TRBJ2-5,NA,CASSLQGARGETQYF
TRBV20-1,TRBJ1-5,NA,CSATQGRDQPQHF
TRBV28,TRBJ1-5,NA,CASSLLREQPQHF
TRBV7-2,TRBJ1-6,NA,CASSVTGKSSLHF
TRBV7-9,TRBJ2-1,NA,CASSFRAATSSYNEQFF
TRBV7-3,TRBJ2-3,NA,CASSPDRPPMPQYF